This T cell receptor beta chain emerged from a study of blood T cell repertoires in COVID-19. Enrolment of Seattle patients took place during active infection, and they were followed longitudinally. Clones were read by immunoSEQ multiplex PCR, and TCRdb kept only the in-frame ones, dropping some. The sample records over 200,000 clones, about 87% being singletons. The ends were cut back, 2 bases at V and 3 bases at J, with 11 bases in the middle. CDR3 size: 14 residues. CDR1 and CDR2 (germline): LGHDT, YNNKEL (reference sequence). The receptor comes from a man younger than 45 with COVID-19, enrolled during active disease. Sequences were obtained from peripheral blood. The chain carries TRBV3-1 (or the pseudogene TRBV3-2) and TRBJ2-7, with D possibly TRBD1 on 8 matching bases. CDR3 in DNA: TGTGCCAGCAGCCAAACAGGGGGGGACTACGAGCAGTACTTC. This codes for CASSQTGGDYEQYF.